The sequence of this TCR beta chain was determined in a study of shared clonotypes between healthy human individuals. Study context: Researchers drew samples from a couple of women and a few men aged 18 to 49. CD4 naive and memory got three plates each, CD8 naive two, CD8 memory one.

The CDR3 covers 15 residues. Trimming took off 0 bases at V and 0 bases at J, with 8 bases between the two ends. CDR1 and CDR2 from the germline V gene are KGHSH and LQKENI. In regard to this clone: The target antigen is unknown.

Findings of the study overall: For naive CD4 cells, around 5% of clonotypes were shared across several donors.

Each sorted subset replicate got 200 ng genomic DNA, 25,000 to 35,000 genomes. The table came from immunoSEQ multiplex PCR; TCRdb's copy has only in-frame clones and leaves some out. The table records some 630,000 clones, 72% of them present only once. The TCR originated in a woman in her twenties or thirties in good health. The chain couples TRBV18 to TRBJ1-1; D is unresolved. The sequenced sample was memory CD4+ T cells sorted from blood. This sample's subset: CD45RA-negative fraction. The CDR3 sequence: CASSPPLGVNTEAFF. The CDR3, as DNA: TGTGCCAGCTCACCACCCCTCGGGGTGAACACTGAAGCTTTCTTT. The complete variable domain, with remaining parts taken from reference TRBV18 and TRBJ1-1, reads NAGVMQNPRHLVRRRGQEARLRCSPMKGHSHVYWYRQLPEEGLKFMVYLQKENIIDESGMPKERFSAEFPKEGPSILRIQQVVRGDSAAYFCASSPPLGVNTEAFFGQGTRLTVV.